Reported below is one T cell receptor beta chain. Its antigen is unknown. TCRdb called the RT-PCR reads again in MiXCR, with one record for every CDR3 protein. The sample includes 500,000 to 600,000 distinct CDR3 sequences, about 11% seen only once; the top ten take around 10%. This entry belongs to a study of response to subunit inactivated influenza vaccine. Regarding the study as a whole: That few new T cells are recruited by each seasonal influenza vaccination was the authors' suggestion.

There are 14 residues in the CDR3. V lost 6 bases, J lost 0 bases, and 11 bases lay in between. The same sample was also studied in work on T cells expressing NK-cell markers. From that paper: cDNA encoding TCR beta was synthesized via 5'RACE template switching incorporating UMIs. It was from sorted CD3+CD56+NKG2C+, CD3+CD56+NKG2C- and CD3+CD56-NKG2C+ T cells that TCR beta repertoires came.

This receptor was taken from a man between 50 and 59 years old who received an inactivated influenza vaccine. The sequencing used PBMCs from blood, collected on the day of vaccination. The genes are TRBV12-3 or TRBV12-4 and TRBJ1-1; TRBD1 might be the D (5 bases). CDR3 in amino acids: CASRPDRVNTEAFF. The CDR3 nucleotides read TGTGCCAGCAGGCCCGACAGAGTGAACACTGAAGCTTTCTTT.